A selection of T cell receptor beta chains follows, all from one sample in a study of CD8+ T cells in alopecia areata. Clones were sequenced by immunoSEQ multiplex PCR, and TCRdb holds only the in-frame ones, with some missing. The sample lists about 130,000 clones; approximately 53% were seen once. Sequenced here: CD4+ T cells sorted from blood, sampled at week 0. The receptors originated from a human donor with alopecia areata. CDR3s include the opening cysteine and the closing phenylalanine or tryptophan. D genes are given only for firm matches. Clone size is not always given. Where it is, it says once, few, many or a class for expanded clones.

d_gene	abundance	v_gene	j_gene	CDR3nt	CDR3aa
-	few	TRBV18	TRBJ1-4	TGTGCCAGCTCAGATCAAGGCGGTGAAAAACTGTTTTTT	CASSDQGGEKLFF
TRBD1	few	TRBV25-1	TRBJ2-6	TGTGCCAGCAGTGAATCTGGGACAGGGACCTCCGGGGCCAACGTCCTGACTTTC	CASSESGTGTSGANVLTF
TRBD2	-	TRBV28	TRBJ2-1	TGTGCCAGCAGTACGACGGGGGGTTACAATGAGCAGTTCTTC	CASSTTGGYNEQFF
TRBD2	-	TRBV7-2	TRBJ2-3	TGTGCCAGCAGCTTAGAGGCAAGGCTAGCGGCCGCGCGAACGCAGTATTTT	CASSLEARLAAARTQYF
-	-	TRBV4-2	TRBJ1-1	TGTGCCAGCAGCCAAGATCTAGGAGGCGGCACTGAAGCTTTCTTT	CASSQDLGGGTEAFF
-	-	TRBV14	TRBJ2-1	TGTGCCAGCAGCCAAGATTGGGATGAGCAGTTCTTC	CASSQDWDEQFF
TRBD2	-	TRBV5-1	TRBJ2-7	TGCGCCAGCAGCTCCACGGGACTAGGGTCATACGAGCAGTACTTC	CASSSTGLGSYEQYF
TRBD2	-	TRBV2	TRBJ2-7	TGTGCCAGCAGTGAAGCCGGGAGGGGCTACGAGCAGTACTTC	CASSEAGRGYEQYF
-	-	TRBV30	TRBJ1-6	TGTGCCTTGGGGGGCGCTCCCCTCCACTTT	CALGGAPLHF
TRBD2	-	TRBV4-1	TRBJ2-1	TGCGCCAGCAGCCAAGGGGTAGCGGGAGTGGACAATGAGCAGTTCTTC	CASSQGVAGVDNEQFF
-	-	TRBV10-3	TRBJ2-2	TGTGCCATCAATCGGGGCGGAGAGAACACCGGGGAGCTGTTTTTT	CAINRGGENTGELFF
-	few	TRBV20-1	TRBJ1-1	TGCAGTGCTAGGAGCGGCACTGAAGCTTTCTTT	CSARSGTEAFF
-	-	TRBV7-2	TRBJ2-7	TGTGCCAGCAGCCAAGAAGGGCACTCCTACGAGCAGTACTTC	CASSQEGHSYEQYF
-	few	TRBV28	TRBJ2-7	TGTGCCAGCAGTGCCTCGGACGTCTCCTACGAGCAGTACTTC	CASSASDVSYEQYF
TRBD2	-	TRBV7-2	TRBJ2-5	TGTGCCAGCAGCTTCCCTAGCGGGGTCCAAGAGACCCAGTACTTC	CASSFPSGVQETQYF
-	-	TRBV2	TRBJ2-2	TGTGCCAGCACAAACACCGGGGAGCTGTTTTTT	CASTNTGELFF
-	-	TRBV5-8	TRBJ1-3	TGTGCCAGCCACCTAAGGGGGACTCGGGACACCATATATTTT	CASHLRGTRDTIYF
-	-	TRBV5-1	TRBJ2-7	TGCGCCAGCAGAGACGGCTACGAGCAGTACTTC	CASRDGYEQYF
-	few	TRBV5-1	TRBJ2-5	TGCGCCAGCAGCTTGCGGCCGCGGGAGACCCAGTACTTC	CASSLRPRETQYF
TRBD1	-	TRBV27	TRBJ2-1	TGTGCCAGCAGCCCACACCCGAACAGGGGCAATGAGCAGTTCTTC	CASSPHPNRGNEQFF
TRBD1	-	TRBV2	TRBJ2-2	TGTGCCAGCAATCCACAGGGGACCGGGGAGCTGTTTTTT	CASNPQGTGELFF
-	-	TRBV7-2	TRBJ1-2	TGTGCCAGCAGCTTAGCGGGGATGAGGGCGGACTATGGCTACACCTTC	CASSLAGMRADYGYTF
-	-	TRBV28	TRBJ2-3	TGTGCCAGCAGTTACTCCATTTTCACAGATACGCAGTATTTT	CASSYSIFTDTQYF
-	-	TRBV28	TRBJ2-7	TGTGCCAGCGGCAGGGGCCCGAACTTATCCTACGAGCAGTACTTC	CASGRGPNLSYEQYF
-	-	TRBV4-1	TRBJ1-3	TGCGCCAGCAGCCAAGATCCAGCGAGCTCTGGAAACACCATATATTTT	CASSQDPASSGNTIYF
-	-	TRBV5-4	TRBJ1-5	TGTGCCAGCAGCTCTGGCAGTGCCTACAATCAGCCCCAGCATTTT	CASSSGSAYNQPQHF
TRBD2	-	TRBV2	TRBJ2-4	TGTGCCAGCAGTCGGGAGCGGGAGGAAAACATTCAGTACTTC	CASSREREENIQYF
TRBD2	-	TRBV5-1	TRBJ2-3	TGCGCCAGCAGCTCTCTGCTAGCGGGAGAGGCAGATACGCAGTATTTT	CASSSLLAGEADTQYF
-	once	TRBV5-1	TRBJ2-3	TGCGCCAGCAGCGCGTGGGCTAGCGGCACAGATACGCAGTATTTT	CASSAWASGTDTQYF
TRBD1	-	TRBV28	TRBJ1-4	TGTGCCAGCAGTTCCCCGGGGACAGGGAATGAAAAACTGTTTTTT	CASSSPGTGNEKLFF
TRBD1	-	TRBV7-3	TRBJ1-3	TGTGCCAGCAGTCTTAAGACAGGGGGAGAAGACACCATATATTTT	CASSLKTGGEDTIYF
-	few	TRBV6-6	TRBJ1-2	TGTGCCAGCAGTACAGGATCCCCCTATGGCTACACCTTC	CASSTGSPYGYTF
TRBD2	-	TRBV29-1	TRBJ2-7	TGCAGCGTTGAAACCCAGCGGGGAGACGAGCAGTACTTC	CSVETQRGDEQYF
TRBD1	few	TRBV19	TRBJ1-5	TGTGCCAGTAGACCGGGACAGGGGGGCTCCTATAGCAATCAGCCCCAGCATTTT	CASRPGQGGSYSNQPQHF
TRBD1	-	TRBV13	TRBJ1-1	TGTGCCAGCAGCCTCCGGACAGGGGTCGTCACTGAAGCTTTCTTT	CASSLRTGVVTEAFF
-	-	TRBV18	TRBJ2-3	TGTGCCAGCTCGGGGGACCTTACAGATACGCAGTATTTT	CASSGDLTDTQYF
TRBD1	few	TRBV6-5	TRBJ2-4	TGTGCCAGCAGTCGACAGGGGCTTGGAAACATTCAGTACTTC	CASSRQGLGNIQYF
-	-	TRBV5-1	TRBJ2-5	TGCGCCAGCAGTTCGGCCGTAGGGTCCGAGACCCAGTACTTC	CASSSAVGSETQYF
-	few	TRBV21-1	TRBJ1-2	TGTGCCAGCAGCAAAAACGGTCGACAGCCCTATGGCTACACCTTC	CASSKNGRQPYGYTF
TRBD2	-	TRBV7-2	TRBJ2-7	TGTGCCAGCAGCCACTCGACTAGCGGGAGTCAGTACGAGCAGTACTTC	CASSHSTSGSQYEQYF
-	-	TRBV4-2	TRBJ2-5	TGTGCCAGCAGCCGGGGGCAAGAGACCCAGTACTTC	CASSRGQETQYF
-	-	TRBV23-1	TRBJ2-5	TGCGCCAGCAGTCATTTTAACAGGGCGGCAACGCAAGAGACCCAGTACTTC	CASSHFNRAATQETQYF
-	-	TRBV6-5	TRBJ2-4	TGTGCCAGCAGTTACGGTTTCGCACAAGCCAAAAACATTCAGTACTTC	CASSYGFAQAKNIQYF
-	-	TRBV2	TRBJ2-3	TGTGCCAGCAGCTTGGGGAGATCCTTAACAGATACGCAGTATTTT	CASSLGRSLTDTQYF
-	-	TRBV19	TRBJ1-4	TGTGCCAGTCACCAACGACGAAATGAAAAACTGTTTTTT	CASHQRRNEKLFF